What follows are 20 T cell receptor beta chains derived from one specimen sequenced in a study of cytomegalovirus exposure and HLA in healthy donors. A multiplex PCR was run with 60 Vbeta primers and 13 Jbeta primers. The repertoire was sequenced with immunoSEQ multiplex PCR; TCRdb's copy has only in-frame clones and lacks some. The sample lists tens of thousands of clones, over 70% occurring once. Sequencing used PBMCs. These receptor sequences come from a male donor in good health and CMV-seronegative.

This clone was observed a handful of times. This rearrangement joins TRBV7-3 to TRBJ2-7; maybe TRBD2 (5 bases). The CDR3 covers 14 residues. Trimming left V 5 bases short and J 3 bases short, with 14 bases between. Germline V lookup: CDR1 SGHTA, CDR2 FQGTGA. The CDR3 spells CASSPTPGNYEQYF. The CDR3, as DNA: TGTGCCAGCAGCCCCACGCCGGGGAACTACGAGCAGTACTTC.

CDR3 sequence: CASSSNRGVVGELFF. CDR3 sequence (DNA): TGTGCCAGCAGCTCCAACAGGGGGGTCGTCGGGGAGCTGTTTTTT. V is TRBV7-9 and J is TRBJ2-2; 8 nucleotides agree with TRBD1. The CDR3 sequence is 15 residues long. The junction had 8 bases not matched to a gene; V was cut back by 4 bases and J by 7 bases. From germline, CDR1 is SEHNR and CDR2 FQNEAQ (reference sequence).

The chain carries TRBV18 and TRBJ1-3; D is possibly TRBD1 (6 bases). The CDR3 runs to 15 residues. Between the trimmed V and J ends, which lost 4 bases and 2 bases, there was a span of 12 bases. Germline-derived CDR1 and CDR2 are KGHSH and LQKENI. The CDR3 region has the DNA TGTGCCAGCTCACGATCAGGGGCCACTGGAAACACCATATATTTT. It codes for CASSRSGATGNTIYF.

The CDR3 reads CASSHRDGTPNYEQYF. Written as DNA, the CDR3 is TGCGCCAGCAGCCATCGCGACGGGACACCCAACTACGAGCAGTACTTC. This chain connects TRBV5-1 to TRBJ2-7; the D gene is possibly TRBD1 (6 bases). Trimming took 4 bases from V and 3 from J, leaving 20 bases between them. Germline V gene lookup returns CDR1 SGHRS and CDR2 YFSETQ. There are 16 residues in the CDR3.

This clone has only a few counts. The CDR3 DNA reads as TGCGCCAGCAGCTTTAGCGGGGACTACGGGGACGAGCAGTACTTC. This codes for CASSFSGDYGDEQYF. V usage is TRBV5-1 and J usage is TRBJ2-7; TRBD2 matches 8 bases. CDR3 length: 15 amino acids. Germline V gives CDR1 SGHRS, CDR2 YFSETQ. V lost 2 bases, J lost 5 bases, and 9 bases stayed unmatched.

This rearrangement joins TRBV15 to TRBJ1-5; D not resolved. Germline values: CDR1 LNHNV, CDR2 YYDKDF (reference sequence). V was pared by 11 bases and J by 7 bases, with 21 bases between. This CDR3 contains 14 residues. This chain's CDR3 is CACGNRVGIQPQHF. CDR3 bases: TGTGCCTGCGGCAATCGGGTCGGTATCCAGCCCCAGCATTTT.

This clone was picked up a small number of times. The V and J genes are TRBV5-1 and TRBJ2-1; tentative D call: TRBD1 (5 bases). Trimming took off 2 bases at V and 5 bases at J, with 8 bases between the two ends. The CDR3 covers 13 residues. Germline V gene sequence: CDR1 SGHRS, CDR2 YFSETQ. This CDR3 reads CASSFDSNNEQFF. The CDR3 DNA reads as TGCGCCAGCAGCTTTGACAGTAACAATGAGCAGTTCTTC.

The chain is built from TRBV6-5 and TRBJ1-2, with no clear D. Deletions cut 1 base from V and 4 bases from J, with 10 bases between. The length of the CDR3 is 14 residues. Germline CDR1 MNHEY, CDR2 SVGAGI. CDR3 region: CASSYWGGGYGYTF. The CDR3 coding sequence is TGTGCCAGCAGTTACTGGGGTGGAGGCTATGGCTACACCTTC.

This chain connects TRBV11-2 to TRBJ1-1; D possibly corresponds to TRBD1 (5 bases). The CDR3 runs 15 residues. V lost 2 bases, J lost 5 bases, and 15 bases lay in between. Germline-derived CDR1 and CDR2 are SGHAT and FQNNGV. The chain's CDR3 is CASSLLPGSRTEAFF. The CDR3 region has the DNA TGTGCCAGCAGCTTATTACCAGGGTCGAGAACTGAAGCTTTCTTT.

The CDR3 spells CASSQGLGRTGELFF. CDR3 sequence (DNA): TGTGCCAGCAGCCAGGGACTAGGCCGCACCGGGGAGCTGTTTTTT. The rearrangement links TRBV4-2 to TRBJ2-2; 8 bases are shared with TRBD2. There are 15 residues in the CDR3. Germline-derived CDR1 and CDR2 are LGHNA and YNFKEQ. V was clipped by 3 bases and J by 4 bases; unmatched bases: 4.

Only a few counts were recorded for this clone. The gene calls are TRBV14 and TRBJ1-6; D might be TRBD1 (5 bases). Germline V gene sequence: CDR1 SGHDN, CDR2 FVKESK. This CDR3 has 14 residues. The V gene lost 7 bases and the J gene lost 0 bases, with 7 bases spanning the gap. CDR3 nucleotide sequence: TGTGCCAGCAACGGGGGCTCCTATAATTCACCCCTCCACTTT. This codes for CASNGGSYNSPLHF.

The rearrangement links TRBV6-6 to TRBJ1-6, with a tentative D call TRBD1 (5 bases). The V end lost 11 bases, the J end lost 8 bases, and 16 bases lay between the germline ends. The germline V gene encodes CDR1 MNHNY and CDR2 SVGAGI (reference sequence). There are 13 residues in the CDR3. The CDR3, as DNA: TGTGCCGGACGGGGGACCTCTGATTCACCCCTCCACTTT. It encodes CAGRGTSDSPLHF.

The gene calls are TRBV7-3 and TRBJ2-7; 8 bases fit TRBD2. The CDR3 runs to 16 residues. The trim removed 1 base at V and 0 bases at J, leaving 5 bases unmatched. Germline loops: CDR1 SGHTA, CDR2 FQGTGA. The CDR3 is CASSLNREGTSYEQYF. For the CDR3, the DNA is TGTGCCAGCAGCTTAAATCGGGAGGGGACCTCCTACGAGCAGTACTTC.

The CDR3 here is CASSSSGGTTDTQYF. DNA of the CDR3: TGTGCCAGCAGCTCTAGCGGGGGGACCACAGATACGCAGTATTTT. The chain has TRBV7-2 and TRBJ2-3; 11 bases match TRBD2. Trimming at V came to 4 bases and at J to 2 bases, leaving 2 bases not matched to a gene. This CDR3 contains 15 residues. Germline-derived CDR1 and CDR2 are SGHTA and FQGNSA.

The V gene is TRBV9, the J gene TRBJ2-7; TRBD2 aligns across 12 bases. CDR1 and CDR2 (germline): SGDLS, YYNGEE. Losses at the gene ends were 0 bases for V and 2 bases for J; bases not matched to a gene: 0. This CDR3 is 15 amino acids long. The CDR3: CASSVGTSGAYEQYF. CDR3 bases: TGTGCCAGCAGCGTAGGGACTAGCGGGGCCTACGAGCAGTACTTC.

The chain is built from TRBV6-4 and TRBJ2-3; D unclear. The CDR3 is 15 amino acids. V lost 0 bases and J lost 4, with 11 bases in between. Germline CDR1 is MRHNA and CDR2 is SNTAGT. The CDR3: CASSDSGSQADTQYF. CDR3 DNA sequence: TGTGCCAGCAGTGACTCTGGAAGTCAGGCAGATACGCAGTATTTT.

The chain is built from TRBV27 and TRBJ2-7; 13 bases are shared with TRBD2. Germline loops: CDR1 MNHEY, CDR2 SMNVEV (reference sequence). Trimming removed 0 bases from V and 3 bases from J; junction bases left unmatched: 2. CDR3 length equals 16 residues. The CDR3 sequence is CASSLSWTSGSYEQYF. For the CDR3, the DNA is TGTGCCAGCAGTTTATCGTGGACTAGCGGGAGCTACGAGCAGTACTTC.

The J gene is TRBJ2-1, the V gene TRBV18; tentatively, D is TRBD1 (5 bases). This CDR3 comprises 16 residues. The germline V and J ends were trimmed by 2 bases and 5 bases, with 16 bases remaining between them. CDR1 is KGHSH and CDR2 is LQKENI in the germline V gene. This CDR3 reads CASSPSLTLQDNEQFF. The CDR3 nucleotides read TGTGCCAGCTCACCAAGTTTAACGCTACAGGACAATGAGCAGTTCTTC.

This chain links TRBV4-3 with TRBJ1-2; 7 bases fit TRBD1. The ends lost 3 bases at V and 0 bases at J; junction bases unmatched: 7. There are 16 residues in the CDR3. Looked up from germline, CDR1 is LGHNA and CDR2 is YSLEER. The CDR3 DNA sequence: TGCGCCAGCAGCCACCTAGGACAGGACGCTAACTATGGCTACACCTTC. It encodes CASSHLGQDANYGYTF.

The chain links TRBV6-1 to TRBJ2-7, with 12 bases lining up with TRBD1. This CDR3 contains 15 residues. Trimming took 6 bases from V and 7 from J; bases not matched to a gene: 10. CDR1 is MNHNS, CDR2 SASEGT, per germline. DNA for the CDR3: TGTGCCAGCAGGAGATCGGGACAGGGGGCGGGGGAGCAGTACTTC. Translated: CASRRSGQGAGEQYF.